The source of this T cell receptor (beta chain) is a study of response to subunit inactivated influenza vaccine. TCRdb re-called the RT-PCR reads with MiXCR, one entry per CDR3 protein. The sample holds around 200,000 distinct CDR3 sequences; 7.5% to 10% are singletons and the top ten take roughly a tenth. In this sample, this clonotype turned up many times. The source is a man between 45 and 60 years old who received an inactivated influenza vaccine. The specimen comprised non-naive T cells sorted from PBMCs, sampled on the day of vaccination.

In DNA, the CDR3 is TGTGCCAGCAGCCCGACAGGGTATAGCAATCAGCCCCAGCATTTT. Protein product: CASSPTGYSNQPQHF. The chain uses TRBV7-2 and TRBJ1-5; 7 bases line up with TRBD1. The CDR3 is 15 amino acids. Trimming cost V 5 bases and J 0 bases; bases outside gene matches: 4. Germline V gene sequence: CDR1 SGHTA, CDR2 FQGNSA. The entire variable domain, with the rest obtained from reference TRBV7-2 and TRBJ1-5, is as follows: GAGVSQSPSNKVTEKGKDVELRCDPISGHTALYWYRQSLGQGLEFLIYFQGNSAPDKSGLPSDRFSAERTGGSVSTLTIQRTQQEDSAVYLCASSPTGYSNQPQHFGDGTRLSIL.